The next 24 T cell receptor beta chains were all read from a single sample in a study of blood T cell repertoires in COVID-19. The data were produced by immunoSEQ multiplex PCR, yet TCRdb's version contains in-frame clones alone and is incomplete. In the table there are roughly 220,000 clones, around 86% of which are singletons. Sequencing used peripheral blood. Source of these receptors: a man younger than 45 who had recovered from COVID-19.

This chain connects TRBV5-1 to TRBJ2-7; D unresolved. This CDR3 comprises 13 residues. From germline, CDR1 is SGHRS and CDR2 YFSETQ. The ends were cut back, 0 bases at V and 2 bases at J, with 6 bases in the middle. Written as DNA, the CDR3 is TGCGCCAGCAGCTTGGAGACAACCTACGAGCAGTACTTC. This gives the protein CASSLETTYEQYF.

The chain employs TRBV5-1 and TRBJ2-2, with D maybe TRBD1 (5 bases). V dropped 4 bases and J dropped 2 bases, with 15 bases sitting between them. Germline loops: CDR1 SGHRS, CDR2 YFSETQ. The CDR3 totals 16 residues. The CDR3, as DNA: TGCGCCAGCAGCCAGTCCGGACACTCTAACACCGGGGAGCTGTTTTTT. This gives the protein CASSQSGHSNTGELFF.

The chain combines TRBV19 with TRBJ2-3; D possibly corresponds to TRBD2 (5 bases). Trimming cost V 6 bases and J 4 bases, with 17 bases left between them. CDR1 is LNHDA, CDR2 SQIVND, per germline (reference sequence). CDR3 size: 15 residues. CDR3 nucleotide sequence: TGTGCCAGTAGCTTACTAGGGAGCGGCGCAGATACGCAGTATTTT. It is translated as CASSLLGSGADTQYF.

The gene calls are TRBV27 and TRBJ2-1; D call uncertain. Germline V CDR1 and CDR2: MNHEY, SMNVEV (reference sequence). With 10 bases removed from V and 4 bases from J, the gap between germline ends came to 20 bases. The CDR3 runs 15 residues. CDR3: CATTPPNPVYNEQFF. The DNA for the CDR3 is TGTGCCACCACTCCCCCGAACCCGGTTTACAATGAGCAGTTCTTC.

The chain recombines TRBV11-3 with TRBJ2-5; a weak D match, TRBD1 (5 bases). Trimming took 5 bases from V and 1 from J, leaving 11 bases between them. The CDR3 is 14 amino acids. Germline V gene sequence: CDR1 SGHNT, CDR2 YENEEA. The CDR3 spells CASSDRGGQETQYF. CDR3 DNA: TGTGCCAGCAGCGACAGAGGTGGCCAAGAGACCCAGTACTTC.

A few counts support this clone. V and J are TRBV15 and TRBJ2-3; possible D gene TRBD1, 5 bases. With 7 bases removed from V and 2 bases from J, the gap between germline ends came to 16 bases. The germline gives CDR1 LNHNV, CDR2 YYDKDF (reference sequence). This CDR3 is 15 amino acids long. The CDR3 region is CATTGSASNTDTQYF. CDR3 bases: TGTGCCACCACAGGGTCGGCTTCCAACACAGATACGCAGTATTTT.

This clone was seen once. The V and J genes are TRBV19 and TRBJ2-3; 9 nucleotides agree with TRBD2. Germline V gives CDR1 LNHDA, CDR2 SQIVND (reference sequence). V trimming: 4 bases; J trimming: 1 base; junction bases outside the gene matches: 3. The CDR3 runs to 15 residues. This CDR3 is CASSTASGGTDTQYF. The CDR3 DNA reads TGTGCCAGTAGTACTGCTAGCGGGGGCACAGATACGCAGTATTTT.

This chain uses TRBV11-3 with TRBJ2-6, with D unresolved. The CDR3 length is 17 residues. The V end was cut by 5 bases, the J end by 3 bases, with 17 bases between. Germline V CDR1 and CDR2: SGHNT, YENEEA. CDR3 sequence: CASSPLGPPHGANVLTF. The DNA of the CDR3 is TGTGCCAGCAGCCCATTGGGCCCCCCTCATGGGGCCAACGTCCTGACTTTC.

This rearrangement joins TRBV24-1 to TRBJ1-1; D call uncertain. Looked up from germline, CDR1 is KGHDR and CDR2 is SFDVKD. The germline V and J ends were trimmed by 8 bases and 7 bases, with 13 bases remaining between them. The CDR3 loop spans 12 amino acids. The CDR3 protein is CATMTAGGEAFF. The CDR3 nucleotides read TGTGCCACCATGACGGCCGGCGGTGAAGCTTTCTTT.

The chain joins TRBV10-3 to TRBJ2-5; TRBD2 agrees at 8 bases. The CDR3 runs to 15 residues. V lost 2 bases to trimming and J lost 2 bases; unmatched junction nucleotides: 4. Germline CDR1 ENHRY, CDR2 SYGVKD. The CDR3 DNA reads TGTGCCATCAGTGAGGGACTAGCAGAGCAAGAGACCCAGTACTTC. Translation: CAISEGLAEQETQYF.

The chain has TRBV5-1 and TRBJ2-3; 10 bases line up with TRBD2. This CDR3 is built from 16 residues. The V gene's germline CDR1 is SGHRS and CDR2 YFSETQ. V shed 0 bases, J shed 5 bases, and the junction held 6 bases outside the gene matches. The CDR3 spells CASSLGASGGRDTQYF. The CDR3 DNA sequence: TGCGCCAGCAGCTTGGGGGCTAGCGGGGGTAGAGATACGCAGTATTTT.

The chain carries TRBV9 and TRBJ2-2; D might be TRBD1 (6 bases). Germline V gene lookup returns CDR1 SGDLS and CDR2 YYNGEE. The CDR3 is 15 amino acids. With 1 base removed from V and 1 base from J, the gap between germline ends came to 8 bases. CDR3 bases: TGTGCCAGCAGCGTACGGGGACAGAACACCGGGGAGCTGTTTTTT. This encodes CASSVRGQNTGELFF. The whole variable domain, filled in from reference TRBV9 and TRBJ2-2, reads DSGVTQTPKHLITATGQRVTLRCSPRSGDLSVYWYQQSLDQGLQFLIQYYNGEERAKGNILERFSAQQFPDLHSELNLSSLELGDSALYFCASSVRGQNTGELFFGEGSRLTVL.

This chain joins TRBV11-2 and TRBJ2-7; TRBD1 matches at 12 bases. The CDR3 has 13 amino acids. In germline, CDR1 is SGHAT, CDR2 FQNNGV. Trimming cost V 5 bases and J 6 bases; bases outside gene matches: 2. CDR3 nucleotides: TGTGCCAGCAGCCGGGACAGGGGGCTCGAGCAGTACTTC. As protein: CASSRDRGLEQYF.

V gene TRBV6-5 combines with J gene TRBJ1-1; possible D gene TRBD1, 6 bases. The length of the CDR3 is 14 residues. Deletions cut 3 bases from V and 3 bases from J, with 11 bases between. Germline assignment: CDR1 MNHEY and CDR2 SVGAGI. For the CDR3, the DNA is TGTGCCAGCAGTTATCAGGGGTTTCACACTGAAGCTTTCTTT. Translated: CASSYQGFHTEAFF.

This clone came up once. V is TRBV7-2 and J is TRBJ2-5; D gene unclear. The germline V gene encodes CDR1 SGHTA and CDR2 FQGNSA. With 5 bases removed from V and 4 bases from J, the gap between germline ends came to 8 bases. The length of the CDR3 is 12 residues. CDR3 nucleotide sequence: TGTGCCAGCAGCCAGGCAGGAGAGACCCAGTACTTC. Protein sequence: CASSQAGETQYF.

The table lists this clone with a few counts. V is TRBV5-5 and J is TRBJ1-2; no definite D call. Germline CDR1 reads SGHKS; CDR2 reads YYEKEE (reference sequence). CDR3 length: 14 amino acids. V was cut by 0 bases and J by 4 bases, with 10 bases left in between. Here the CDR3 reads CASSLGGLSYGYTF. For the CDR3, the DNA is TGTGCCAGCAGCTTGGGTGGGCTGAGCTATGGCTACACCTTC.

The chain carries TRBV19 and TRBJ2-7; 8 bases map to TRBD2. Trimming at V came to 5 bases and at J to 4 bases, leaving 13 bases not matched to a gene. The CDR3 has 16 residues. CDR1 and CDR2 from the germline V gene are LNHDA and SQIVND (reference sequence). Here the CDR3 reads CASSPLLAGWIYEQYF. DNA for the CDR3: TGTGCCAGTAGTCCCCTTTTAGCGGGGTGGATTTACGAGCAGTACTTC. Complete variable domain (other parts from reference TRBV19 and TRBJ2-7): DGGITQSPKYLFRKEGQNVTLSCEQNLNHDAMYWYRQDPGQGLRLIYYSQIVNDFQKGDIAEGYSVSREKKESFPLTVTSAQKNPTAFYLCASSPLLAGWIYEQYFGPGTRLTVT.

This clone has only a few counts. The chain couples TRBV7-2 to TRBJ2-7; 10 positions match TRBD1. The ends lost 2 bases at V and 4 bases at J; junction bases unmatched: 8. The germline gives CDR1 SGHTA, CDR2 FQGNSA. This CDR3 has 16 amino acids. CDR3 sequence reads: CASSLFGGTGVYEQYF. For the CDR3, the DNA is TGTGCCAGCAGCTTATTTGGCGGGACAGGGGTTTACGAGCAGTACTTC.

The chain employs TRBV3-1 (or the pseudogene TRBV3-2) and TRBJ2-2, with 8 nucleotides matching TRBD1. The CDR3 covers 15 residues. The V and J ends lost 4 bases and 4 bases, in that order; junction bases with no gene match: 5. The V gene's germline CDR1 is LGHDT and CDR2 YNNKEL (reference sequence). DNA of the CDR3: TGTGCCAGCAGCCCTTTTACAGGGGGCACCGGGGAGCTGTTTTTT. Translating it yields CASSPFTGGTGELFF.

The chain joins TRBV6-5 to TRBJ1-1; D is undetermined. Germline V lookup: CDR1 MNHEY, CDR2 SVGAGI. The CDR3 covers 14 residues. V shed 5 bases and J shed 1 base, with 11 bases lying between them. The chain's CDR3 is CASSRNEANTEAFF. The CDR3 region has the DNA TGTGCCAGCAGTCGTAACGAAGCGAACACTGAAGCTTTCTTT.

The chain has TRBV19 and TRBJ2-7; 10 bases are shared with TRBD2. V lost 2 bases, J lost 2 bases, and 12 bases stayed unmatched. The CDR3 is 18 amino acids. Germline loops: CDR1 LNHDA, CDR2 SQIVND (reference sequence). The CDR3 DNA reads as TGTGCCAGTAGTATAAGGGCTAGCGGGGGCTTAATACCCTACGAGCAGTACTTC. It yields the protein CASSIRASGGLIPYEQYF.

The chain links TRBV3-1 (or the pseudogene TRBV3-2) to TRBJ2-7; no definite D call. The V end lost 4 bases, the J end lost 2 bases, and 18 bases lay between the germline ends. Germline V CDR1 and CDR2: LGHDT, YNNKEL (reference sequence). This CDR3 is 16 amino acids long. CDR3 protein: CASSPRIASSAYEQYF. The CDR3 DNA reads as TGTGCCAGCAGCCCAAGAATAGCAAGCTCGGCCTACGAGCAGTACTTC.

This clone has just one count. The chain is built from TRBV5-8 and TRBJ2-1, with 11 bases aligning to TRBD2. Germline V gene lookup returns CDR1 SGHTS and CDR2 YDEGEE. This CDR3 region has 15 residues. After removal of 2 bases from V and 9 bases from J, the junction contained 7 bases not matched to a gene. The CDR3 is CASSFGLAGAPEQFF. The CDR3 DNA is TGTGCCAGCAGCTTCGGACTAGCGGGCGCACCTGAGCAGTTCTTC.

J is TRBJ2-1 and V is TRBV10-1; TRBD2 is a possible D gene (6 bases). The CDR3 loop spans 13 amino acids. Looked up from germline, CDR1 is WNHNN and CDR2 is SYGVQD (reference sequence). V lost 10 bases, J lost 1 base, and 11 bases lay in between. In DNA, the CDR3 is TGCGCCACGACCGGGGGTTCCTACAATGAGCAGTTCTTC. As protein: CATTGGSYNEQFF.